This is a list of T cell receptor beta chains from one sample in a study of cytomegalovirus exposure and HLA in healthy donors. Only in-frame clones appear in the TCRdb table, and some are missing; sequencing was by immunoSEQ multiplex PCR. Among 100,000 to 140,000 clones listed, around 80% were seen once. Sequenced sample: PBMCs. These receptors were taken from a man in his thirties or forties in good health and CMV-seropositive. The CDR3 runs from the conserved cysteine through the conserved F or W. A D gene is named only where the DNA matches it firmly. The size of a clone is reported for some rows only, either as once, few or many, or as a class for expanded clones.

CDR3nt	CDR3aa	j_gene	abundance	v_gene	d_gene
TGTGCCAGTAGAAAGAGGAACACTGAAGCTTTCTTT	CASRKRNTEAFF	TRBJ1-1	.	TRBV19	.
TGCGCCAGCAGCTTGGGTGGCGGGGGGGCCTTCTACGAGCAGTACTTC	CASSLGGGGAFYEQYF	TRBJ2-7	.	TRBV5-1	TRBD2
TGTGCCAGCACAGCGACAGGGGGTTACTACGAGCAGTACTTC	CASTATGGYYEQYF	TRBJ2-7	.	TRBV27	TRBD1
TGTGCCAGCAGCGGTCAGCGAGGGACTCCGTTGGACACCATATATTTT	CASSGQRGTPLDTIYF	TRBJ1-3	few	TRBV9	.
TGTGCCAGCAGCGTAGTGGCAGGGGACAAAGCTTTCTTT	CASSVVAGDKAFF	TRBJ1-1	.	TRBV9	.
TGTGCCAGCAGTTTCTCTTACAGGGGGCACACTGAAGCTTTCTTT	CASSFSYRGHTEAFF	TRBJ1-1	.	TRBV27	TRBD1
TGTGCCAGCAGCACCCTGACAGAGATCTACGAGCAGTACTTC	CASSTLTEIYEQYF	TRBJ2-7	.	TRBV11-1	.
TGTGCCAGCAGCTTCAACAGCCAAGAGACCCAGTACTTC	CASSFNSQETQYF	TRBJ2-5	once	TRBV5-4	.
TGTGCCACCAGCAGAGATGGACAGGGGGTTTGGTCTGGGGCCAACGGCCTGACTTTC	CATSRDGQGVWSGANGLTF	TRBJ2-6	.	TRBV15	TRBD1
TGCAGCGTCGCCGGACTAGAGAGCACAGATACGCAGTATTTT	CSVAGLESTDTQYF	TRBJ2-3	.	TRBV29-1	TRBD2
TGTGCCAGCAGCACTAACGCTATTCCAAAGACCCAGTACTTC	CASSTNAIPKTQYF	TRBJ2-5	once	TRBV7-9	.
TGTGCCAGCACCCCGGGACAGGGATACACCGGGGAGCTGTTTTTT	CASTPGQGYTGELFF	TRBJ2-2	.	TRBV5-4	TRBD1
TGTGCCAGCAGCTTAGGGGAGACACGGGGGTCACCCCTCCACTTT	CASSLGETRGSPLHF	TRBJ1-6	.	TRBV11-1	.
TGTTCCAGCAGTGATCCGACAGGGACGGAGGGCTATGGCTACACCTTC	CSSSDPTGTEGYGYTF	TRBJ1-2	.	TRBV7-9	TRBD1
TGTGCCAGCAGCGAACTAGCGGGGTGGACGTTTAGCACAGATACGCAGTATTTT	CASSELAGWTFSTDTQYF	TRBJ2-3	.	TRBV5-5	TRBD2
TGCGCCAGCAGTGAGGCCGGGACAGAGGACGTCCTCGCTTTCTTT	CASSEAGTEDVLAFF	TRBJ1-1	few	TRBV5-1	TRBD1
TGTGCCAGCAGCTTGCTTTGGGCCCGCGGGGAGGCCAACGGCCTGACTTTC	CASSLLWARGEANGLTF	TRBJ2-6	.	TRBV5-4	.
TGCGCCAGCAGCGTTAACAGTATCCCTGAAGCTTTCTTT	CASSVNSIPEAFF	TRBJ1-1	.	TRBV5-1	.
TGTGCCAGTAGTGGGGACAGGGCTAGAATGAACACTGAAGCTTTCTTT	CASSGDRARMNTEAFF	TRBJ1-1	.	TRBV19	TRBD1
TGTGCCAGCATCGACAGGCCCAATCAGCCCCAGCATTTT	CASIDRPNQPQHF	TRBJ1-5	.	TRBV2	.
TGTGCCAGCAGTTACTCTTACGGGAGCTCCTACGAGCAGTACTTC	CASSYSYGSSYEQYF	TRBJ2-7	.	TRBV6-5	.
TGCGCCAGCACCCGACAGGGTAGACTTTTCAGGACTGAAGCTTTCTTT	CASTRQGRLFRTEAFF	TRBJ1-1	.	TRBV10-1	TRBD1
TGTGCCAGCAGACTAAACTCCTACAATGAGCAGTTCTTC	CASRLNSYNEQFF	TRBJ2-1	.	TRBV6-1	.
TGCGCCAGCAGCCCTCAGGGTTATAGCAATCAGCCCCAGCATTTT	CASSPQGYSNQPQHF	TRBJ1-5	.	TRBV4-1	.
TGTGCCAGCAGCCCGGACAGGGTCATTAGCAATCAGCCCCAGCATTTT	CASSPDRVISNQPQHF	TRBJ1-5	.	TRBV7-8	TRBD1
TGTGCCAGCAGCCTTCTGGCTAGCGGGGTTTCCGATACGCAGTATTTT	CASSLLASGVSDTQYF	TRBJ2-3	.	TRBV7-2	TRBD2